These T cell receptor beta chains were read from a single sample in a study of immune heterogeneity within non-small cell lung tumors. TCRdb reanalysed the multiplex PCR reads using MiXCR and keeps one entry per CDR3 protein. The sample records about 20,000 distinct CDR3 sequences, 25% to 30% being singletons. Sequences were obtained from lung tumor tissue. Receptors originate from a man aged 35-49 years with non-small cell lung cancer. Each CDR3 is given with its conserved first and last residue. Each record gives: J gene, clone size, V gene, D gene, CDR3 DNA, CDR3 protein. A D gene is named only where the DNA matches it firmly. Clone size, where shown, is once, few, many, or a class for clones that have expanded.

TRBJ2-1	-	TRBV19	-	TGTGCCAGTAGTCCCACTGGCTTGGGATCCTACAATGAGCAGTTCTTC	CASSPTGLGSYNEQFF
TRBJ1-2	few	TRBV7-2	TRBD1	TGTGCCAGCAGCATCTATTCCGGGACAGGGCTTCTTGGCTACACCTTC	CASSIYSGTGLLGYTF
TRBJ2-7	few	TRBV20-1	-	TGCAGTGCGAAGGGGGCCTACGAGCAGTACTTC	CSAKGAYEQYF
TRBJ2-7	medium-sized	TRBV15	TRBD2	TGTGCCACCAGCAGGGGGCGGGGGATGGCCTACGAGCAGTACTTC	CATSRGRGMAYEQYF
TRBJ1-4	few	TRBV7-9	-	TGTGCCAGCAGCTTAAACCCTAATGAAAAACTGTTTTTT	CASSLNPNEKLFF
TRBJ1-5	medium-sized	TRBV6-2/TRBV6-3	TRBD1	TGTGCCAGCAGTAAAACAGGGGGCCGTCAGCCCCAGCATTTT	CASSKTGGRQPQHF
TRBJ2-7	many	TRBV5-1	-	TGCGCCAGCAGCTTGGGACGGCAGGGCAGCAACGAGCAGTACTTC	CASSLGRQGSNEQYF
TRBJ2-1	few	TRBV7-2	-	TGTGCCAGCAGCTCCGGAGGGCGTACTCGGGGTGAGCAGTTCTTC	CASSSGGRTRGEQFF
TRBJ1-1	many	TRBV14	-	TGTGCCAGCAGCCAAGGTTGGACTGAAGCTTTCTTT	CASSQGWTEAFF
TRBJ2-5	-	TRBV27	TRBD1	TGTGCCAGCAGTTTCACAGGGGGCCGGGAGACCCAGTACTTC	CASSFTGGRETQYF
TRBJ1-2	few	TRBV6-1	TRBD1	TGTGCCAGCATTTTTCACAGGGGTGGAGGCGGCTACACCTTC	CASIFHRGGGGYTF
TRBJ2-1	-	TRBV7-7	-	TGTGCTAGCAGCCGCTTGGGGGACAATGAGCAGTTCTTC	CASSRLGDNEQFF
TRBJ1-5	many	TRBV10-3	-	TGTGCCATCAGTGAAGGGAGTCAGCCCCAGCATTTT	CAISEGSQPQHF
TRBJ1-4	medium-sized	TRBV10-3	-	TGTGCCATCAGTGACCCGGGACAAGATGAAAAACTGTTTTTT	CAISDPGQDEKLFF
TRBJ2-2	few	TRBV11-3	-	TGTGCCAGCACCCCGGGGGGCGTCCGGGAGCTGTTTTTT	CASTPGGVRELFF
TRBJ2-1	-	TRBV7-9	TRBD1	TGTGCCAGCAGCTTTGTACAGGGACAGAATGTGCAGTTCTTC	CASSFVQGQNVQFF
TRBJ1-4	few	TRBV30	-	TGTGCCTGGAGCCAACACACGGGGATAAATGAAAAACTGTTTTTT	CAWSQHTGINEKLFF
TRBJ2-7	many	TRBV13	-	TGTGCCAGCAGCTTAGGACAGCTCTACGAGCAGTACTTC	CASSLGQLYEQYF
TRBJ2-1	few	TRBV29-1	TRBD1	TGCAGCGCTAAAGAGCGGACAGGATCCTACAATGAGCAGTTCTTC	CSAKERTGSYNEQFF
TRBJ2-4	few	TRBV7-9	-	TGTGCCAGCAGCTTAGGCGGTTTGGACAACATTCAGTACTTC	CASSLGGLDNIQYF
TRBJ1-4	-	TRBV7-2	TRBD1	TGTGCCAGCAGCTTAGGCCGGGGACAGATAAATGAAAAACTGTTTTTT	CASSLGRGQINEKLFF
TRBJ2-7	many	TRBV4-3	-	TGCGCCAGCAGCTCAACGACCGCTAGCGCGAGCTCCTACGAGCAGTACTTC	CASSSTTASASSYEQYF
TRBJ2-6	many	TRBV12-5	-	TGTGCTAGTGGTCCCCCCGGGTACCTCATCTCTGGGGCCAACGTCCTGACTTTC	CASGPPGYLISGANVLTF
TRBJ2-3	many	TRBV6-1	-	TGTGCCAGCAGTGAGACAGCGGTTACGCAGTATTTT	CASSETAVTQYF
TRBJ2-2	-	TRBV4-2	-	TGTGCCAGCAGCCAAGACCTAGTAGGGACGGGGGAGCTGTTTTTT	CASSQDLVGTGELFF
TRBJ2-3	medium-sized	TRBV7-9	TRBD2	TGTGCCAGCAGCCAGACTAGCGGGGTCACAGATACGCAGTATTTT	CASSQTSGVTDTQYF
TRBJ2-1	medium-sized	TRBV19	-	TGTGCCAGTAGAGATTGGACGAGGAATGAGCAGTTCTTC	CASRDWTRNEQFF
TRBJ2-5	few	TRBV30	-	TGTGCCTGGAGTTCTGGGTTGGGAGAGACCCAGTACTTC	CAWSSGLGETQYF